This T cell receptor beta chain was captured in a study of PD-L1 blockade in urothelial cancer (dated by TCRdb to about 2017). Looking at the study overall: Therapy was started at some point between 2013 and 2015 for all patients, and atezolizumab 1,200 mg was administered intravenously every 3 weeks. About 90% of the roughly 30 patients were males with bladder-origin urothelial cancer, and 18 of 29 reported a prior smoking history. An ECOG performance status of 0 or 1 was recorded for the patients, and 0 to 3 prior chemotherapy regimens had been received by the patients. Blood samples were analyzed 3 weeks after the start of treatment (second dose) and 6 weeks after the start of treatment. Blood samples yielded a median of about 150,000 T cells and tens of thousands of unique TCRs, with median clonality around 0.084. Somatic, immune and clinical correlates of response to PD-L1 blockade with atezolizumab in urothelial cancer were the focus of an exploratory multi-omic analysis. Pretreatment tumor samples, along with matched peripheral blood serially collected before and after atezolizumab treatment, were subjected to TCR sequencing. Durable clinical benefit meant progression-free survival longer than 6 months, and TCR features were also tested against progression-free and overall survival. In the same patients, whole exome sequencing and RNA sequencing of pretreatment tumors were performed in addition to TCR sequencing. About 10 patients reached durable clinical benefit, while about 20 patients did not. Pretreatment blood TCR-seq was available for nearly 30 patients, at least one posttreatment blood collection was obtained for 24 patients, and tumor TCR-seq was available for 24 patients. Broad study findings and their caveats: A pretreatment peripheral blood TCR clonality below the median was linked to improved progression-free and overall survival. Greater expansion of tumor-associated TCR clones in peripheral blood 3 weeks after the start of treatment was observed in patients with durable benefit (n of about 20, p = 0.022). Because the sample size was small (n ≈ 31) and many of the analyses were exploratory, the results are meant to be hypothesis-generating.

About this clone: No antigen is known for it. Per-base qualities were not stored, and no clone one base away is much larger.

The time point label on this specimen signifies: peripheral blood 6 weeks after treatment start. A cohort of about 30 patients with locally advanced or metastatic urothelial carcinoma, treated at Memorial Sloan Kettering on a trial protocol, was included. Peripheral blood mononuclear cells were collected from each patient pretreatment and during treatment, giving between 1 and 8 total time points per patient. The Qiagen DNeasy Blood extraction kit was used to purify genomic DNA from total PBMCs and tumor samples. PBMCs were collected pretreatment and during treatment, and were isolated and stored as previously described. To estimate absolute template abundance from read counts, synthetic TCR analog templates were spiked into each PCR. TCRbeta CDR3 regions were amplified from genomic DNA with bias-controlled V and J gene primers using the immunoSEQ assay. Rearranged TCRbeta segments were sequenced at approximately 20X coverage. The authors' analysis ran thus. Sequencing errors were corrected by clustering, and CDR3s were annotated against IMGT so that V, D and J genes could be assigned. Out-of-frame and stop-codon sequences were excluded, and only productive TCRbeta rearrangements were used in downstream analyses. Clonality was computed as one minus Shannon entropy normalized by the log of the number of unique productive sequences. Clones differing between time points or between blood and tumor were identified by Fisher's exact test with Benjamini-Hochberg correction at adjusted p below 0.01. TCRdb took this table from immuneACCESS and kept in-frame rearrangements with V and J called. Such tables lack part of the clones; where checked against another copy, unresolved V genes explain under half of the gap, and the rest is unexplained. The DNA gave D and trimming, while V, J and clone size come from that table. The sample records 45,000 to 60,000 clones, 85% to 90% of which are singletons. The top ten clonotypes cover 2% to 3% of the sample.

The specimen was PBMCs, collected around atezolizumab (anti-PD-L1) treatment. This clonotype originated in a man aged 60-69 years with urothelial cancer.

The nucleotide sequence is given as TGTGCCAGCAGCTTGGAGACTAGATACACCGGGGAGCTGTTTTTT. It is translated as CASSLETRYTGELFF. Recombination connected TRBV7-2 to TRBJ2-2; TRBD2 is a weak D gene call, 6 bases matching. Including the terminal cysteine and phenylalanine, the CDR3 comprises 15 residues. The DNA shown is the 45-base CDR3, in frame from base 1. Cut back by 3 bases and 3 bases, the V and J ends lie 11 bases apart. Per the germline V gene, SGHTA is the CDR1 and FQGNSA is the CDR2.